Included here is one T cell receptor beta chain sequence, with context. Its antigen is as yet unknown. Method: immunoSEQ multiplex PCR; TCRdb's copy keeps in-frame clones and lacks some. Of around 100,000 clones in the sample, about 90% were seen once. This record belongs to a study of identifying expanded T cells in peripheral blood. General study points: Differentially abundant clones: roughly 1.2 between replicates, 16.4 at roughly 2 weeks, around 19 at four. Variance in clone template counts between roughly two-week samples significantly increased with total template count across all healthy donors.

Healthy donors had no documented immune events, such as infections, while sampled. This TCR came from a person aged 18 to 70 in good health. Sequencing used blood.

Here the CDR3 DNA reads TGTGCCAGCAGCTTCGGCCAGGGAGGGGCTGAAGCTTTCTTT. Translated: CASSFGQGGAEAFF. The chain uses TRBV5-5 and TRBJ1-1; D perhaps matches TRBD1 (5 bases). Per the germline V gene, CDR1 is SGHKS and CDR2 is YYEKEE (reference sequence). V gave up 2 bases and J gave up 6 bases, with 14 bases separating them. CDR3 size: 14 residues.